This is a list of T cell receptor beta chains from one sample in a study of blood T cell repertoires in COVID-19. Clones were sequenced by immunoSEQ multiplex PCR, and TCRdb holds only the in-frame ones, with some missing. The sample lists about 120,000 clones; approximately 80% were seen once. The sample was peripheral blood. Receptor source: a human donor in a cohort sampled during active COVID-19. The CDR3 runs from the conserved cysteine through the conserved F or W. A D gene is named only where the DNA matches it firmly. The size of a clone is reported for some rows only, either as once, few or many, or as a class for expanded clones.

CDR3nt	CDR3aa	abundance	j_gene	v_gene	d_gene
TGCGCCAGCAGCCAAAGTGTAGGGACAGGGGTCGGGGAGCTGTTTTTT	CASSQSVGTGVGELFF	once	TRBJ2-2	TRBV4-3	TRBD1
TGTGCCACTGAATCCGGGACATGGGGCACTGAAGCTTTCTTT	CATESGTWGTEAFF	NA	TRBJ1-1	TRBV6-5	NA
TGTGCCAGCAGCCAAGATAAGGGGTGGGGACCCCAGCATTTT	CASSQDKGWGPQHF	NA	TRBJ1-5	TRBV3-1/TRBV3-2	NA
TGCGCCAGCAGCCAAGGCACGGGAGGTCCCTCCTACGAGCAGTACTTC	CASSQGTGGPSYEQYF	few	TRBJ2-7	TRBV4-1	TRBD2
TGTGCCAGCAGTTTTGACAGGGCAGGGACCCAGTACTTC	CASSFDRAGTQYF	NA	TRBJ2-5	TRBV7-2	TRBD1
TGTGCCAGCAGTTCCTCCGGGACAGGCTCCTACGAGCAGTACTTC	CASSSSGTGSYEQYF	NA	TRBJ2-7	TRBV6-2/TRBV6-3	TRBD1
TGTGCCAGCAGCCAAGGGGAGTTCTCTGGGGCCAACGTCCTGACTTTC	CASSQGEFSGANVLTF	NA	TRBJ2-6	TRBV3-1/TRBV3-2	NA
TGTGCCACCCGGTGGGGACAGGGAGATATTGCCCAGCATTTT	CATRWGQGDIAQHF	NA	TRBJ1-5	TRBV19	TRBD1
TGTGCCAGCAGCTCCATGGGAGGGTTAGACACTGAAGCTTTCTTT	CASSSMGGLDTEAFF	NA	TRBJ1-1	TRBV5-4	NA
TGTGCCAGCAGCTTAGCTTCCGGGACAGGGGCCGGGACCCAGTACTTC	CASSLASGTGAGTQYF	NA	TRBJ2-5	TRBV7-2	TRBD1
TGTGCCAGCAGCCGACCGGGACAGCTTCGCTATTTCCGTGGCTACACCTTC	CASSRPGQLRYFRGYTF	few	TRBJ1-2	TRBV12-1	NA
TGTGCCAGTAGTATAGATTTGAACAGGGCTTTGGGCAATGAGCAGTTCTTC	CASSIDLNRALGNEQFF	NA	TRBJ2-1	TRBV19	NA
TGTGCCAGCAGCTTCGGACAGGGGGCGTTCGGGGAGCTGTTTTTT	CASSFGQGAFGELFF	NA	TRBJ2-2	TRBV5-4	TRBD1
TGTGCCAGCAGCTTAGGAGGAGTTGGCAATCAGCCCCAGCATTTT	CASSLGGVGNQPQHF	once	TRBJ1-5	TRBV7-9	NA
TGTGCCTGGAAGCAGGGGGGGAACACTGAAGCTTTCTTT	CAWKQGGNTEAFF	NA	TRBJ1-1	TRBV30	TRBD1
TGTGCCAGCAGGGACACTTGGAACACTGAAGCTTTCTTT	CASRDTWNTEAFF	NA	TRBJ1-1	TRBV25-1	NA
TGTGCCAGCAGCTTAGCCCAGGGGGCACGAACTGAAGCTTTCTTT	CASSLAQGARTEAFF	few	TRBJ1-1	TRBV7-9	TRBD1
TGTGCCAGGGACAGGGGGCGATGCACTGAAGCTTTCTTT	CARDRGRCTEAFF	NA	TRBJ1-1	TRBV5-6	TRBD1
TGTGCCAGCAGCTTAGCCCACAGGGGTTCGGAGACCCAGTACTTC	CASSLAHRGSETQYF	NA	TRBJ2-5	TRBV7-2	TRBD1
TGCGCCAGCAGCGTCGAAACCGTAGCGTTTCTCAACGGGGAGCTGTTTTTT	CASSVETVAFLNGELFF	NA	TRBJ2-2	TRBV4-3	NA
TGTGCCAGCAGCCAAGTGGGGGCGGGGGCAGTCGAGCAGTACTTC	CASSQVGAGAVEQYF	NA	TRBJ2-7	TRBV3-1/TRBV3-2	NA
TGTGCCAGCAGCTTAGCCGCAGGATGGAACGAGCAGTACTTC	CASSLAAGWNEQYF	once	TRBJ2-7	TRBV7-6	NA
TGTGCCAGCAGCTCGGGGACAGGGGGAGGGTACGAGCAGTACTTC	CASSSGTGGGYEQYF	NA	TRBJ2-7	TRBV13	TRBD1
TGTGCCAGCTCACCAAACCTAGCGGGGGACAATGAGCAGTTCTTC	CASSPNLAGDNEQFF	once	TRBJ2-1	TRBV18	TRBD2
TGTGCCAGCAGCTCAGACTCCCGCTCCTACGAGCAGTACTTC	CASSSDSRSYEQYF	NA	TRBJ2-7	TRBV6-5	NA
TGTGCCTGGGGGCGGGAGCGTAACACAGATACGCAGTATTTT	CAWGRERNTDTQYF	NA	TRBJ2-3	TRBV30	TRBD2
TGTGCCAGCAGCGATTCGGGGCGCGGGGGCGAGCAGTACTTC	CASSDSGRGGEQYF	NA	TRBJ2-7	TRBV6-5	TRBD2
TGTGCCAGCAGTCCTAGGCCCCGGCGGGCTGGGGGGATGAACACTGAAGCTTTCTTT	CASSPRPRRAGGMNTEAFF	NA	TRBJ1-1	TRBV28	NA
TGTGCCAGCAGCCTGACAGAGCGCTACGAGCAGTACTTC	CASSLTERYEQYF	NA	TRBJ2-7	TRBV2	NA
TGTGCCAGCAGCTTGCAGGACTACCCCACAGATACGCAGTATTTT	CASSLQDYPTDTQYF	NA	TRBJ2-3	TRBV5-4	NA
TGCGCCAGCAGCCGAGATAGCGGGGGTAACTATGGCTACACCTTC	CASSRDSGGNYGYTF	once	TRBJ1-2	TRBV4-1	NA
TGTGCCAGCAGCTCGATCAGGACAGGGATAGGATCCTACGAGCAGTACTTC	CASSSIRTGIGSYEQYF	NA	TRBJ2-7	TRBV7-9	TRBD1
TGCGCCAGCAGCCGCGGACAGGAGGAGACCCAGTACTTC	CASSRGQEETQYF	few	TRBJ2-5	TRBV4-3	TRBD1
TGCGCCAGCAGCTTGAGGTCGGGGACCTACAATGAGCAGTTCTTC	CASSLRSGTYNEQFF	few	TRBJ2-1	TRBV5-1	NA
TGCGCCAGCAGCCAAGACAGGTCGAAGAACACTGAAGCTTTCTTT	CASSQDRSKNTEAFF	NA	TRBJ1-1	TRBV4-3	NA
TGTGCCAGTAGCGACAGGGGGCTGAACACCGGGGAGCTGTTTTTT	CASSDRGLNTGELFF	NA	TRBJ2-2	TRBV19	TRBD1
TGTGCCAGCAGGGGACAGGGGGCGGGTTACGAGCAGTACTTC	CASRGQGAGYEQYF	NA	TRBJ2-7	TRBV28	TRBD1
TGCGCCAGCAGACCAGGGGACGCGCGAAACACCATATATTTT	CASRPGDARNTIYF	NA	TRBJ1-3	TRBV5-1	NA
TGTGCCAGCAGCCCCCTTGGAGGTAACTCCTACGAGCAGTACTTC	CASSPLGGNSYEQYF	NA	TRBJ2-7	TRBV3-1/TRBV3-2	NA
TGTGCCAGCAGCAGGGAGAGGACCTCCGAGCAGTACTTC	CASSRERTSEQYF	NA	TRBJ2-7	TRBV7-3	NA
TGTGCCAGCATTCCGAACGGGGTCAATGAGCAGTTCTTC	CASIPNGVNEQFF	NA	TRBJ2-1	TRBV5-4	NA
TGTGCCAGCAGCGTCGAGGCGGGATACCCGGTGGTGAGTGGCTACACCTTC	CASSVEAGYPVVSGYTF	NA	TRBJ1-2	TRBV9	NA
TGTGCCTGGAGCTCGGGGGGACAACCCTACGAGCAGTACTTC	CAWSSGGQPYEQYF	NA	TRBJ2-7	TRBV30	NA
TGCGCCAGCAGCTTTCTTCCTAGCGGGGGCCACAATGAGCAGTTCTTC	CASSFLPSGGHNEQFF	NA	TRBJ2-1	TRBV5-1	TRBD2
TGTGCCAGCAGCGTAGAGGCTAGCGGGGTTTTCGAGACCCAGTACTTC	CASSVEASGVFETQYF	NA	TRBJ2-5	TRBV9	TRBD2
TGTGCCAGCAGCCAGGCAGGGAAGGGCTACACCTTC	CASSQAGKGYTF	NA	TRBJ1-2	TRBV3-1/TRBV3-2	NA
TGTGCCAGCAGCTCGGGACTAGCGGACAATGAGCAGTTCTTC	CASSSGLADNEQFF	NA	TRBJ2-1	TRBV11-3	TRBD2